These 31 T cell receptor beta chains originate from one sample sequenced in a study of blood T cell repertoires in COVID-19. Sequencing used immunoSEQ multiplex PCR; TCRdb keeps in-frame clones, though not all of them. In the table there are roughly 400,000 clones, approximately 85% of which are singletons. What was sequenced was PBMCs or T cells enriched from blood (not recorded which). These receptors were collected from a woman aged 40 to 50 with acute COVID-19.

CDR3 bases: TGTGCCAGCAGCCGCTATACGGGGAACACAGATACGCAGTATTTT. As protein: CASSRYTGNTDTQYF. This sequence joins TRBV7-9 and TRBJ2-3; a possible D gene is TRBD2 (5 bases). The CDR3 contains 15 residues. In germline, CDR1 is SEHNR, CDR2 FQNEAQ (reference sequence). Trimming stripped 5 bases from V and 2 bases from J, with 14 bases between.

The CDR3 region has the DNA TGTGCCAGCAGCTTTCGGACAGAACCCTCCTACGAGCAGTACTTC. Its protein product is CASSFRTEPSYEQYF. J is TRBJ2-7 and V is TRBV5-8; D might be TRBD1 (6 bases). The CDR3 length is 15 residues. V lost 2 bases and J 0 bases, leaving 12 bases between the germline ends. The germline gives CDR1 SGHTS, CDR2 YDEGEE. The full variable domain, completed using reference TRBV5-8 and TRBJ2-7, is EAGVTQSPTHLIKTRGQQATLRCSPISGHTSVYWYQQALGLGLQFLLWYDEGEERNRGNFPPRFSGRQFPNYSSELNVNALELEDSALYLCASSFRTEPSYEQYFGPGTRLTVT.

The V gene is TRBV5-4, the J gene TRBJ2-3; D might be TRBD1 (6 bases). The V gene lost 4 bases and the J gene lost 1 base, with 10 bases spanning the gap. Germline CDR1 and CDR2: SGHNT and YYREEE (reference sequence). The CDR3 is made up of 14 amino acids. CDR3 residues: CASSIRTGTDTQYF. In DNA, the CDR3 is TGTGCCAGCAGCATCCGGACAGGCACAGATACGCAGTATTTT.

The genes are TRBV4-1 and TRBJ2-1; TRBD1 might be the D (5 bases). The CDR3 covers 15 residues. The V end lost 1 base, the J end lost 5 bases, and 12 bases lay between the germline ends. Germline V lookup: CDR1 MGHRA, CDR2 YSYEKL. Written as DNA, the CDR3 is TGCGCCAGCAGCCAAGGGCGGCAGGGTAACAATGAGCAGTTCTTC. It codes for CASSQGRQGNNEQFF.

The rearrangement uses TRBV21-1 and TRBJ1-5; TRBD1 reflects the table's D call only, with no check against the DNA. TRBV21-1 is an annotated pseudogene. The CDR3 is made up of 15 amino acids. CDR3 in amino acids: CASTRPGANNQPQHF. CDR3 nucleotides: TGTGCCAGCACCCGGCCAGGGGCGAACAATCAGCCCCAGCATTTT.

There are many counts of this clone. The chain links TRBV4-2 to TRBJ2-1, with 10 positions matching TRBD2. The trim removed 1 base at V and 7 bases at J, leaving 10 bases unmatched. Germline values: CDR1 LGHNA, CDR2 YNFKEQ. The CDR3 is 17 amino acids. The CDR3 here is CASSQVNSPSGGNEQFF. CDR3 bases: TGTGCCAGCAGCCAAGTCAATTCTCCTAGCGGGGGAAATGAGCAGTTCTTC.

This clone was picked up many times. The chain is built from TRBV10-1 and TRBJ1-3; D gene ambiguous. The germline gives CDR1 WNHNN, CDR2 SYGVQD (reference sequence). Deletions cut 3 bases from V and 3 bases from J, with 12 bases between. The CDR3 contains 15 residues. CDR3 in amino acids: CASSDGGSHGNTIYF. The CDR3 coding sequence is TGCGCCAGCAGTGACGGAGGAAGCCATGGAAACACCATATATTTT.

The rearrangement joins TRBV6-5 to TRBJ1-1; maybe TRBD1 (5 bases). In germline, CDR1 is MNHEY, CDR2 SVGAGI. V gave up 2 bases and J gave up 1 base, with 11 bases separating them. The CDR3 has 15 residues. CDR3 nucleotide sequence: TGTGCCAGCAGTTACGCGGGAGGGGCGAACACTGAAGCTTTCTTT. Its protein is CASSYAGGANTEAFF.

CDR3 sequence: CAWSQDRKADTQYF. CDR3 nucleotide sequence: TGTGCCTGGAGTCAGGACAGGAAAGCGGATACGCAGTATTTT. The chain employs TRBV30 and TRBJ2-3; TRBD1 aligns across 7 bases. Germline V gives CDR1 GTSNPN, CDR2 SVGIG (reference sequence). The CDR3 totals 14 residues. V trimming: 2 bases; J trimming: 6 bases; junction bases outside the gene matches: 8.

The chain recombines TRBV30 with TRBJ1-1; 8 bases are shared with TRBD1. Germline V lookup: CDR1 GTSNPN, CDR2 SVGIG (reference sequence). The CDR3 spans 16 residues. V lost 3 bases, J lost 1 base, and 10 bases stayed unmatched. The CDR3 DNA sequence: TGTGCCTGGAGGGCTAAATACAGGGGGGCGAACACTGAAGCTTTCTTT. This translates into CAWRAKYRGANTEAFF.

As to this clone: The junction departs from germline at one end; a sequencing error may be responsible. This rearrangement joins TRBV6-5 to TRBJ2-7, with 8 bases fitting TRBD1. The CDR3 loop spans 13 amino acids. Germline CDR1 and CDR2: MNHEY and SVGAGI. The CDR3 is CASSYSRTGTENF. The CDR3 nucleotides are TGTGCCAGCAGTTACTCACGGACAGGGACCGAGAACTTC.

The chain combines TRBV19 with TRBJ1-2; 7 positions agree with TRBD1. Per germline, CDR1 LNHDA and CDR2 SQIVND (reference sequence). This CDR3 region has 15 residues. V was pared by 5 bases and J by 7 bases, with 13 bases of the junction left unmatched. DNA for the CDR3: TGTGCCAGTAGTTCGTCCCGGGACAGCAAGAGTGGCTACACCTTC. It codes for CASSSSRDSKSGYTF.

CDR3 in amino acids: CASNTRSGGVLETQYF. The CDR3 coding sequence is TGTGCCAGCAATACACGTAGCGGGGGGGTTTTGGAGACCCAGTACTTC. The chain recombines TRBV2 with TRBJ2-5; 11 nucleotides align to TRBD2. Unmatched junction bases numbered 12, after V lost 7 bases and J lost 5 bases. In germline, CDR1 is SNHLY, CDR2 FYNNEI. The CDR3 sequence is 16 residues long.

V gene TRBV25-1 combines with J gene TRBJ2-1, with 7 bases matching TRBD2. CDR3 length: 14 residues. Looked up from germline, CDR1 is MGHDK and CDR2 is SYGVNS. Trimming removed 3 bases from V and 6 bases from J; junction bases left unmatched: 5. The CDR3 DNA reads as TGTGCCAGCAGTGATCCTAGCGGCACCAATGAGCAGTTCTTC. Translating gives CASSDPSGTNEQFF.

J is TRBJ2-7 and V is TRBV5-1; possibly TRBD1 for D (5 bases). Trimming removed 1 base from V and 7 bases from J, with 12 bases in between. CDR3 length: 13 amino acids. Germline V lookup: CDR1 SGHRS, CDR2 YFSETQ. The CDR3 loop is CASSLSSGREQYF. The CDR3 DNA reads TGCGCCAGCAGCTTGTCTTCAGGGCGGGAGCAGTACTTC.

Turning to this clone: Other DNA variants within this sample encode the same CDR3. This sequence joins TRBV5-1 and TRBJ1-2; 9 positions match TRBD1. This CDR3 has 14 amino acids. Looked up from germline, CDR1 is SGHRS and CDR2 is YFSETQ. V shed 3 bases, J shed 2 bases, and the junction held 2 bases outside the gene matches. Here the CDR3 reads CASSSDRGNYGYTF. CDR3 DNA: TGCGCCAGCAGCTCGGACAGGGGAAACTATGGCTACACCTTC.

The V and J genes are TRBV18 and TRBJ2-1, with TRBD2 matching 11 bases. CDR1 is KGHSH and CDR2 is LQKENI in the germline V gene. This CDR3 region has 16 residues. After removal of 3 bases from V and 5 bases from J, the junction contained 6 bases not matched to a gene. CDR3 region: CASSPPGLAVDNEQFF. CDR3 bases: TGTGCCAGCTCACCCCCGGGACTAGCGGTTGACAATGAGCAGTTCTTC.

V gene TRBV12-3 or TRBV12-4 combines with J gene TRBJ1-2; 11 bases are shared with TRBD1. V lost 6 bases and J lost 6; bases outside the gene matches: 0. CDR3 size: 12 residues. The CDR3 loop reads CASRGQGDGYTF. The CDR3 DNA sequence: TGTGCCAGCAGGGGACAGGGGGATGGCTACACCTTC.

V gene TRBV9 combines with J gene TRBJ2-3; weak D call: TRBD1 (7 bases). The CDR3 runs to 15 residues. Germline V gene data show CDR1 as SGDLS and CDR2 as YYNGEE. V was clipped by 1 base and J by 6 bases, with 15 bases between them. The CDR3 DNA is TGTGCCAGCAGCGTAACAGGGGAGCGGGCCGATACGCAGTATTTT. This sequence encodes CASSVTGERADTQYF.

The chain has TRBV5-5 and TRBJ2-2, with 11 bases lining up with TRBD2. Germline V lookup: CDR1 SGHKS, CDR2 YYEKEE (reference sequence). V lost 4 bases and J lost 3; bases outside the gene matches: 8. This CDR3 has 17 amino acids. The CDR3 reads CASSTFSGGAYTGELFF. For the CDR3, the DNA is TGTGCCAGCAGCACTTTTAGCGGGGGGGCGTACACCGGGGAGCTGTTTTTT. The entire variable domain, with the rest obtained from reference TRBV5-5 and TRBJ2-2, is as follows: DAGVTQSPTHLIKTRGQQVTLRCSPISGHKSVSWYQQVLGQGPQFIFQYYEKEERGRGNFPDRFSARQFPNYSSELNVNALLLGDSALYLCASSTFSGGAYTGELFFGEGSRLTVL.

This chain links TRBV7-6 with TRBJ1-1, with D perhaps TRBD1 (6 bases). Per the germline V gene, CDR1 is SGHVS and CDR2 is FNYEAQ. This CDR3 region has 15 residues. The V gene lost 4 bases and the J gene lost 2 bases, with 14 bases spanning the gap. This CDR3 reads CASSSNQGSNTEAFF. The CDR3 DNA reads TGTGCCAGCAGCTCAAACCAGGGGAGCAACACTGAAGCTTTCTTT.

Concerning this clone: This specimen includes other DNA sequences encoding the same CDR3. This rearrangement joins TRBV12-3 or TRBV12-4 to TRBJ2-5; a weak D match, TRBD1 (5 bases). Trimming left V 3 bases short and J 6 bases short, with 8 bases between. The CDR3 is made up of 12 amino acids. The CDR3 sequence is CASSLQGKTQYF. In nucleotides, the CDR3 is TGTGCCAGCAGTTTGCAGGGCAAGACCCAGTACTTC.

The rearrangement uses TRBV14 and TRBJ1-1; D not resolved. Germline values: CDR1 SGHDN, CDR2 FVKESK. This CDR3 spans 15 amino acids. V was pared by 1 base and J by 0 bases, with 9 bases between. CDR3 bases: TGTGCCAGCAGCCAAGCCAGATTCATGAACACTGAAGCTTTCTTT. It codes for CASSQARFMNTEAFF.

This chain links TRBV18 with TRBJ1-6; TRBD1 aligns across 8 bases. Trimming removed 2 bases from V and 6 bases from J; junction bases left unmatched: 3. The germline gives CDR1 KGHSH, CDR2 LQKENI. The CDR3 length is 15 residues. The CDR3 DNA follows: TGTGCCAGCTCACCAATACAGGGGGTTAATTCACCCCTCCACTTT. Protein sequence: CASSPIQGVNSPLHF.

The DNA of the CDR3 is TGTGCCAGCAGATGGGGGGACAACTATGGCTACACCTTC. Translating gives CASRWGDNYGYTF. The V gene is TRBV6-5, the J gene TRBJ1-2; possibly TRBD1 for D (5 bases). The CDR3 has 13 residues. The V and J ends lost 6 bases and 2 bases respectively, with 10 bases between them. The V gene's germline CDR1 is MNHEY and CDR2 SVGAGI.

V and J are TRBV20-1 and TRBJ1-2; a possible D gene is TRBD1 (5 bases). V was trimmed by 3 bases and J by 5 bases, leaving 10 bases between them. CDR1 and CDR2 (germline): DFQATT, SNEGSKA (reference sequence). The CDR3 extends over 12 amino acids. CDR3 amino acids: CSASRGEYGYTF. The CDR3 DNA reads TGCAGTGCTAGTCGGGGGGAATATGGCTACACCTTC.

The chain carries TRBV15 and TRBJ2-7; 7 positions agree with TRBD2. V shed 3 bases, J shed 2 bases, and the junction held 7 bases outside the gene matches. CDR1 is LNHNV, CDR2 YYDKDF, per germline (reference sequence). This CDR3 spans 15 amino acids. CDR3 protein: CATSRLRGGTYEQYF. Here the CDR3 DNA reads TGTGCCACCAGCAGGCTTCGCGGGGGAACCTACGAGCAGTACTTC.

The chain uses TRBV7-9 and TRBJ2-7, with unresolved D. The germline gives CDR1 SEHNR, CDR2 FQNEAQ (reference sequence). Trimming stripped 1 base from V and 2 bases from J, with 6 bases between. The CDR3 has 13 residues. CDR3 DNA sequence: TGTGCCAGCAGCTTAGTTCTTACCTACGAGCAGTACTTC. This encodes CASSLVLTYEQYF.

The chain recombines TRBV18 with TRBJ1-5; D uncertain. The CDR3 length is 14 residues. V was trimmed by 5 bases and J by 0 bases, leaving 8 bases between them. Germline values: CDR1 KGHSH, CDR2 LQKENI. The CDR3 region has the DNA TGTGCCAGCTCAGGTACAAATAGCAATCAGCCCCAGCATTTT. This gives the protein CASSGTNSNQPQHF.

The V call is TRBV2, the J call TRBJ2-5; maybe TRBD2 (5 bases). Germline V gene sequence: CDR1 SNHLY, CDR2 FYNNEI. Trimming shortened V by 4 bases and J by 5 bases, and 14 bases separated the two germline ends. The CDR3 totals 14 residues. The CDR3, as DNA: TGTGCCAGCAGTGGGCTACGCGGCGGGGAGACCCAGTACTTC. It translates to CASSGLRGGETQYF.

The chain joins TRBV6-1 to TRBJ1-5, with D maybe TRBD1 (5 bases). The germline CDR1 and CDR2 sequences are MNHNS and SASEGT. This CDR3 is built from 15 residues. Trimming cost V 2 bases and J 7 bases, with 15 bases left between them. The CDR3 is CASSEFVGGDQPQHF. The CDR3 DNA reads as TGTGCCAGCAGTGAATTCGTCGGGGGTGACCAGCCCCAGCATTTT.